A selection of T cell receptor beta chains follows, all from one sample in a study of blood T cell repertoires in COVID-19. Assay used: immunoSEQ multiplex PCR; TCRdb lists only in-frame clones, some missing. The sample carries 500,000 to 600,000 clones, roughly 89% recorded once. The material sequenced was peripheral blood. These receptors originate from a woman between 50 and 59 years old with COVID-19, enrolled during active disease. Both conserved end residues are part of each CDR3. Fields, in order: D gene, clone size, V gene, J gene, CDR3 protein, CDR3 DNA. The D gene is left open where the match is weak. Rows may omit the clone size; those that give it use once, few, many or a size class.

>-|-|TRBV6-5|TRBJ2-2
CASSYSRGAGTGELFF
TGTGCCAGCAGTTACTCTCGGGGGGCTGGTACCGGGGAGCTGTTTTTT
>-|once|TRBV5-1|TRBJ2-7
CASSATGSYEQYF
TGCGCCAGCAGCGCGACGGGGTCCTACGAGCAGTACTTC
>-|once|TRBV25-1|TRBJ1-5
CASSEFGSNQPQHF
TGTGCCAGCAGTGAATTCGGTAGCAATCAGCCCCAGCATTTT
>-|-|TRBV19|TRBJ2-2
CASTRGAANTGELFF
TGTGCCAGTACCCGGGGGGCTGCGAACACCGGGGAGCTGTTTTTT
>-|once|TRBV4-1|TRBJ1-1
CASSSTRGAFF
TGCGCCAGCAGCTCCACCCGGGGAGCTTTCTTT
>TRBD1|-|TRBV7-2|TRBJ2-7
CASSSFRGRFYEQYF
TGTGCCAGCAGCTCGTTTAGGGGGCGTTTTTACGAGCAGTACTTC
>-|-|TRBV29-1|TRBJ2-3
CSVSGTSTDTQYF
TGCAGCGTTTCCGGGACTAGCACAGATACGCAGTATTTT
>TRBD1|-|TRBV5-4|TRBJ2-7
CASSYRGLYEQYF
TGTGCCAGCAGCTACAGGGGGCTCTACGAGCAGTACTTC
>-|-|TRBV19|TRBJ2-4
CASSNQAKNIQYF
TGTGCCAGTAGTAATCAAGCCAAAAACATTCAGTACTTC
>-|-|TRBV4-2|TRBJ1-2
CASSQAEGLNYGYTF
TGTGCCAGCAGCCAAGCAGAGGGCTTGAACTATGGCTACACCTTC
>TRBD1|-|TRBV5-4|TRBJ1-2
CASSIDRGGYGYTF
TGTGCCAGCAGCATTGACAGGGGGGGCTATGGCTACACCTTC
>TRBD2|few|TRBV12-5|TRBJ2-7
CASGLVKGGGANEQYF
TGTGCTAGTGGTTTGGTAAAGGGCGGGGGGGCCAACGAGCAGTACTTC
>-|-|TRBV11-2|TRBJ1-3
CASSLDRISGNTIYF
TGTGCCAGCAGCTTAGACAGGATCTCTGGAAACACCATATATTTT
>-|-|TRBV10-2|TRBJ2-1
CASSESRGEQFF
TGCGCCAGCAGTGAGTCGAGAGGTGAGCAGTTCTTC
>TRBD1|few|TRBV10-3|TRBJ1-6
CATGQGNNSPLHF
TGTGCCACGGGACAGGGGAATAATTCACCCCTCCACTTT
>-|-|TRBV28|TRBJ1-5
CASSLGLNSNQPQHF
TGTGCCAGCAGTTTAGGACTAAATAGCAATCAGCCCCAGCATTTT
>-|few|TRBV30|TRBJ1-4
CAWSVRVSRREKLFF
TGTGCCTGGAGTGTACGGGTCTCCCGGAGAGAAAAACTGTTTTTT
>-|-|TRBV7-3|TRBJ1-2
CASSFGRQRIYGYTF
TGTGCCAGCAGCTTTGGTCGACAGCGCATCTATGGCTACACCTTC
>-|once|TRBV5-1|TRBJ1-1
CASSPRTANTEAFF
TGCGCCAGCAGCCCCCGGACAGCCAACACTGAAGCTTTCTTT
>-|-|TRBV30|TRBJ1-5
CAWSGGDFSYSNQPQHF
TGTGCCTGGAGCGGGGGTGATTTTTCCTATAGCAATCAGCCCCAGCATTTT
>-|-|TRBV7-5|TRBJ2-5
CASSFESETQYF
TGTGCCAGCAGCTTCGAGTCAGAGACCCAGTACTTC
>TRBD1|-|TRBV10-1|TRBJ1-2
CASSETGGYGYTF
TGCGCCAGCAGTGAGACAGGGGGCTATGGCTACACCTTC
>-|-|TRBV11-1|TRBJ1-5
CASSHHRFNQPQHF
TGTGCCAGCAGCCACCACAGGTTCAATCAGCCCCAGCATTTT
>-|once|TRBV19|TRBJ1-5
CASSIRGEDQPQHF
TGTGCCAGTAGTATCCGAGGCGAAGATCAGCCCCAGCATTTT
>-|-|TRBV10-2|TRBJ1-1
CASSREGKNTEAFF
TGCGCCAGCAGTCGGGAGGGGAAGAACACTGAAGCTTTCTTT
>-|once|TRBV11-2|TRBJ1-2
CASSLEEGYYGYTF
TGTGCCAGCAGCTTAGAAGAGGGCTACTATGGCTACACCTTC
>-|-|TRBV6-5|TRBJ1-2
CASSYSIVPVYGYTF
TGTGCCAGCAGTTACTCGATCGTGCCGGTTTATGGCTACACCTTC
>-|-|TRBV19|TRBJ1-2
CASSVTGRDGYTF
TGTGCCAGTAGTGTGACAGGAAGAGACGGCTACACCTTC
>-|once|TRBV30|TRBJ1-5
CAWSVTVNQPQHF
TGTGCCTGGAGTGTCACGGTGAATCAGCCCCAGCATTTT